This T cell receptor beta chain was identified in a study of identical twins. Comment on this clonotype: What it binds is unknown.

Template switching, a step in the protocol, added a universal primer site, and cDNA carried unique molecular identifiers. TCRdb fed the 5' RACE reads into MiXCR, producing one record per CDR3 protein. Among about 1.7 million distinct CDR3 sequences, about 31% were seen once, and the ten largest hold 0.27%. The germline CDR1 and CDR2 sequences are SGHDT and YYEEEE. The CDR3 is 17 amino acids. The V gene end was trimmed by 0 bases and the J gene end by 2 bases; junction bases not matched to a gene: 8. Overall study results and limits: Invariant cells of the MAIT and iNKT types might have partly distorted the zero-insertion analyses. For out-of-frame beta sequences, excess twin sharing was weaker. Low generation-probability sequences were in excess among twin-shared out-of-frame alpha sequences.

Sequencing was performed on cord blood. The V and J genes are TRBV5-6 and TRBJ1-1; 9 bases map to TRBD1. The clonotype originates from a newborn girl in good health. The CDR3 reads CASSLVQGAAQNTEAFF. Here the CDR3 DNA reads TGTGCCAGCAGCTTGGTACAGGGGGCAGCCCAAAACACTGAAGCTTTCTTT.